The subject of this entry is one T cell receptor (beta chain). The antigen remains unidentified. This entry belongs to a study of CD8 T cells in Susac syndrome. Turning to the study itself: Patients with Susac syndrome had blood drawn and were at that point therapy-naive, on corticosteroids, or on intravenous immunoglobulin alone. Whole-study findings and limits: Where Susac syndrome CD4+ T cell repertoires were concerned, no clonal expansion was evident.

A quantity of 0.5 to 1 ug RNA underwent reverse transcription using random hexamers. immunoSEQ multiplex PCR amplified TCR beta CDR3 across 54 Vbeta, 13 Jbeta. TCRdb redid the calling of the immunoSEQ multiplex PCR reads with MiXCR, one entry per CDR3 protein. The table has hundreds of thousands of distinct CDR3 sequences, over 90% seen once. The length of the CDR3 is 20 residues. Per germline, CDR1 LGHNT and CDR2 FRNRAP. Trimming took 0 bases from V and 3 from J; bases not matched to a gene: 17. Sample: CD4+ T cells from PBMCs. V gene TRBV12-5 combines with J gene TRBJ1-2, with 9 bases matching TRBD1. This TCR derives from a human donor with Susac syndrome. The DNA for the CDR3 is TGTGCTAGTGGTTTGGTCTTGGGAACCAACCGGGACAGGGAGGACTATGGCTACACCTTC. This codes for CASGLVLGTNRDREDYGYTF.